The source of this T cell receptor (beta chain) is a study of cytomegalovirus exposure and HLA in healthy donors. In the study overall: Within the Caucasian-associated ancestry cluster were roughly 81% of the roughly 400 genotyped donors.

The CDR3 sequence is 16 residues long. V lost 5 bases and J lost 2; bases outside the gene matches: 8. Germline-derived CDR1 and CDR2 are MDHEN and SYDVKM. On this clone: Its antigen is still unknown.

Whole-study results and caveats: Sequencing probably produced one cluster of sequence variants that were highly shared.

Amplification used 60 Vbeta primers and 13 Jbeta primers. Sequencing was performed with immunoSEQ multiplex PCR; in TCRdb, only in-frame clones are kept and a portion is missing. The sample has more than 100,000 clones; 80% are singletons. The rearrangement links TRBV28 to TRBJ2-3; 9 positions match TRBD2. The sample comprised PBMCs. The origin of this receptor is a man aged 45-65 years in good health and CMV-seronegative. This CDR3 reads CASSPTPSGVTDTQYF. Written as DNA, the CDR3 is TGTGCCAGCAGTCCCACCCCTAGCGGGGTCACAGATACGCAGTATTTT.